The T cell receptor beta chain described here comes from a study of control samples from healthy donors and cancer patients. This CDR3 region has 14 residues. Produced via immunoSEQ multiplex PCR; TCRdb's table is partial and in-frame only. The repertoire has roughly 120,000 clones, more than 70% of them found once; the top ten carry 3% to 4%. This chain joins TRBV21-1 and TRBJ2-7; the table calls TRBD1, which could not be checked here. TRBV21-1 is deemed a pseudogene. Input material: blood. This TCR came from a man aged 40-49 years in good health. This CDR3 is CASSAHRGHYEQYF. Here the CDR3 DNA reads TGTGCCAGCAGCGCTCACAGGGGGCACTACGAGCAGTACTTC.